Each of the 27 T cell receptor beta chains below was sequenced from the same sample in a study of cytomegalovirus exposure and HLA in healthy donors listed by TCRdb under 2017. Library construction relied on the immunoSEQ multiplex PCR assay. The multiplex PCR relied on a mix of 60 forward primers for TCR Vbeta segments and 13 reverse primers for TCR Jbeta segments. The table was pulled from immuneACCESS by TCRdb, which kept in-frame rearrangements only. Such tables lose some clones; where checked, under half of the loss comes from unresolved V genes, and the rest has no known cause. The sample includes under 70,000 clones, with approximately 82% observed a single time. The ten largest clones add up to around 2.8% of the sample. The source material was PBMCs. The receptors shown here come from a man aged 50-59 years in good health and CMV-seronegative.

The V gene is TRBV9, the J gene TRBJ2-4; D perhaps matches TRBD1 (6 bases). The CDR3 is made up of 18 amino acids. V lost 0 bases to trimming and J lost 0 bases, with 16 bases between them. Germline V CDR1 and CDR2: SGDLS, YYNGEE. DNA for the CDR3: TGTGCCAGCAGCGTAGGTGGTATGGGGGCAGGAGCCAAAAACATTCAGTACTTC. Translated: CASSVGGMGAGAKNIQYF.

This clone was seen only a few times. The CDR3 sequence: CASSPRTSNRETQYF. The CDR3 coding sequence is TGTGCCAGCAGCCCGAGGACTAGCAATCGGGAGACCCAGTACTTC. The J gene is TRBJ2-5, the V gene TRBV9; 8 nucleotides align to TRBD2. Losses at the gene ends were 4 bases for V and 5 bases for J; bases not matched to a gene: 10. The CDR3 runs 15 residues. Germline CDR1 SGDLS, CDR2 YYNGEE.

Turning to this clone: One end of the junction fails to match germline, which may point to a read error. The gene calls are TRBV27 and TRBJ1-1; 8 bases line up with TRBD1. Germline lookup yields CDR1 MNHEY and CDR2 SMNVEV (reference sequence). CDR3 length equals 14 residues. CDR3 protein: CASSLQGANTGAFF. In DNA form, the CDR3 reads TGTGCCAGCAGTTTGCAGGGGGCGAACACTGGAGCTTTCTTT.

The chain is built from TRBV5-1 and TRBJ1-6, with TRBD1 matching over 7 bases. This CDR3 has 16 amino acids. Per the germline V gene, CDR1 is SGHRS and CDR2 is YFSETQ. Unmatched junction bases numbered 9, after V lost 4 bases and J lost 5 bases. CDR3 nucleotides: TGCGCCAGCAGCAGGGCCACAGGGGCCAATAATTCACCCCTCCACTTT. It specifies CASSRATGANNSPLHF.

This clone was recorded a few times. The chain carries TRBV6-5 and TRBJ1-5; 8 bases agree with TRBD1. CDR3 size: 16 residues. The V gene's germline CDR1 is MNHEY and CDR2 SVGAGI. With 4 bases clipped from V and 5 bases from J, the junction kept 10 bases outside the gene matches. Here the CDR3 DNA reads TGTGCCAGCAGTTCCAAAGGGACAGGCCTCTATCAGCCCCAGCATTTT. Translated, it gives CASSSKGTGLYQPQHF.

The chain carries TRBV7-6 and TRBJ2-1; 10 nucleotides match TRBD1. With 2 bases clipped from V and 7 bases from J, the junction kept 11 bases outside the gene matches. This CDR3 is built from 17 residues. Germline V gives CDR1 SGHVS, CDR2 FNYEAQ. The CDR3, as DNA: TGTGCCAGCAGCTTAATGCCCCGACAGGGGGCACAGAATGAGCAGTTCTTC. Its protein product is CASSLMPRQGAQNEQFF.

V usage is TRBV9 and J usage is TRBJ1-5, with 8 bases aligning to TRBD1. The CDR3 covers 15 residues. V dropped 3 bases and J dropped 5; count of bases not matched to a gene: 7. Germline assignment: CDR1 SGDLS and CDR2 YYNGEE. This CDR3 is CASSAHGTGYQPQHF. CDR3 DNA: TGTGCCAGCAGCGCCCACGGGACAGGATATCAGCCCCAGCATTTT.

In DNA form, the CDR3 reads TGTGCCAGCAGCAAAGTGGGATCAGGGAAAGCCAAAAACATTCAGTACTTC. Protein sequence: CASSKVGSGKAKNIQYF. The chain has TRBV21-1 and TRBJ2-4; TRBD1, the table's D call, was not compared with the DNA. TRBV21-1 is a listed pseudogene. This CDR3 has 17 amino acids.

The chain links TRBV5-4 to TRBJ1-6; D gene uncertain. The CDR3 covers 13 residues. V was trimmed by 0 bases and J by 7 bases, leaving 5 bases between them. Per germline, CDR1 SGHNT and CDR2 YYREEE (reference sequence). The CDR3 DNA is TGTGCCAGCAGCTTGGAACAGAATTCACCCCTCCACTTT. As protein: CASSLEQNSPLHF.

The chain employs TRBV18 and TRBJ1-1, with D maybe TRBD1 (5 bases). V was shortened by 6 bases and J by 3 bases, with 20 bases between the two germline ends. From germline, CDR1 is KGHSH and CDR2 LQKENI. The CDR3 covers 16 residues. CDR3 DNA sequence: TGTGCCAGCTCTCTCAAAGGGGAGGGCTGGGACACTGAAGCTTTCTTT. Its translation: CASSLKGEGWDTEAFF.

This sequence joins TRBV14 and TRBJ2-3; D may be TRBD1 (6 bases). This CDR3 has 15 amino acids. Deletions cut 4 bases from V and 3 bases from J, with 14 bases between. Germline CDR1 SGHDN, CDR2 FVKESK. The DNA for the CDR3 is TGTGCCAGCAGCCCTGAGGGGGTACGAACAGATACGCAGTATTTT. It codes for CASSPEGVRTDTQYF.

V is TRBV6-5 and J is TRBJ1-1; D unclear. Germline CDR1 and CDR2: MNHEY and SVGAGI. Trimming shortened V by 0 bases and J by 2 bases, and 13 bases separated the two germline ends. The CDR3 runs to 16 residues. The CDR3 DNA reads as TGTGCCAGCAGTTACTCGAAAATGACATTTAACACTGAAGCTTTCTTT. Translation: CASSYSKMTFNTEAFF.

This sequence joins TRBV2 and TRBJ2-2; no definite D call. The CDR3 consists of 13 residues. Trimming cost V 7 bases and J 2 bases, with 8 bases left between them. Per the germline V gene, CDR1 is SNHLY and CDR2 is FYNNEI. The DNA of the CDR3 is TGTGCCAGCATAGGAGACAACACCGGGGAGCTGTTTTTT. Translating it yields CASIGDNTGELFF.

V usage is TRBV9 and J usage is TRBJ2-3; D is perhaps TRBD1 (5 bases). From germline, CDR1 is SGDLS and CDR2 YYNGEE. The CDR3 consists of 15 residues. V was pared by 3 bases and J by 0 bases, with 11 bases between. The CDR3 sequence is CASSAQGSSTDTQYF. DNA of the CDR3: TGTGCCAGCAGCGCTCAGGGTTCTAGCACAGATACGCAGTATTTT.

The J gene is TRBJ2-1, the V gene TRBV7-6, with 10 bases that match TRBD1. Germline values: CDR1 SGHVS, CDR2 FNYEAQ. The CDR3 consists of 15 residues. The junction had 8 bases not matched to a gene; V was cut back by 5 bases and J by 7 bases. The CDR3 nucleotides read TGTGCCAGCAGCCCAGGGACAGGGGTTGTAAATGAGCAGTTCTTC. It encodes CASSPGTGVVNEQFF.

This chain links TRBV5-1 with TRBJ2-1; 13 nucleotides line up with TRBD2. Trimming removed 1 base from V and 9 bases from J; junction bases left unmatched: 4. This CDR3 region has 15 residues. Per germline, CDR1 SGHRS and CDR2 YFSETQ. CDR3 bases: TGCGCCAGCAGCTTGACGGGACTAGCGGGGAGTGAGCAGTTCTTC. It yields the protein CASSLTGLAGSEQFF.

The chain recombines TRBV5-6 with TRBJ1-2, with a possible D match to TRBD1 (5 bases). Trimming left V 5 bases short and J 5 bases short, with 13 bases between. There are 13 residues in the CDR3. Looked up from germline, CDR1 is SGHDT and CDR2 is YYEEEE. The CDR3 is CASSSPGGYGYTF. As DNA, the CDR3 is TGTGCCAGCAGTTCGCCGGGGGGGTATGGCTACACCTTC.

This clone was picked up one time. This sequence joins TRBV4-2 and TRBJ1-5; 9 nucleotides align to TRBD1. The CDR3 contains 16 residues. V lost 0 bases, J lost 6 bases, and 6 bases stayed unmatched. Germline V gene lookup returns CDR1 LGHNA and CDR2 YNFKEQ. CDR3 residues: CASSQEGTGFGQPQHF. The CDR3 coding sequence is TGTGCCAGCAGCCAAGAAGGGACAGGGTTCGGTCAGCCCCAGCATTTT.

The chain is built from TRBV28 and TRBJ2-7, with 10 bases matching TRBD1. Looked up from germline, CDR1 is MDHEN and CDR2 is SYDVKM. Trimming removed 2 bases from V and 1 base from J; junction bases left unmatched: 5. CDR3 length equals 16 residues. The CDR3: CASSLPRTGGSYEQYF. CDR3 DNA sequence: TGTGCCAGCAGTTTACCTCGGACAGGGGGGTCCTACGAGCAGTACTTC.

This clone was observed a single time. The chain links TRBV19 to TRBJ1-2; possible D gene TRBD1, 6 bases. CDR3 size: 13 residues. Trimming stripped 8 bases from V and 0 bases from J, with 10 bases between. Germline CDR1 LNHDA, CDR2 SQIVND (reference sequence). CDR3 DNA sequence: TGTGCCAGTTCGACAGGATCTAACTATGGCTACACCTTC. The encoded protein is CASSTGSNYGYTF.

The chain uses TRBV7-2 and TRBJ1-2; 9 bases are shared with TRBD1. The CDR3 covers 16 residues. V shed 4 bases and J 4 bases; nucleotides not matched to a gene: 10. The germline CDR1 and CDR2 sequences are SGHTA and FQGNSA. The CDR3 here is CASSSLRQGGFYGYTF. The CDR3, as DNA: TGTGCCAGCAGCTCCCTCAGACAGGGGGGTTTCTATGGCTACACCTTC.

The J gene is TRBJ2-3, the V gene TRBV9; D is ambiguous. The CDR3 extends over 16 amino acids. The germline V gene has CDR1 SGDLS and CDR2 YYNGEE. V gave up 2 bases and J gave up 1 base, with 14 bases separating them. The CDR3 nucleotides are TGTGCCAGCAGCGTTGACTGGCGTAGGCGCACAGATACGCAGTATTTT. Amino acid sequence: CASSVDWRRRTDTQYF.

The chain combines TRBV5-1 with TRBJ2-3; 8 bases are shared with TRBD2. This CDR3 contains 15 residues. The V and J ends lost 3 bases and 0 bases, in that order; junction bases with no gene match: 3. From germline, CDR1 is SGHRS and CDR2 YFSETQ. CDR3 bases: TGCGCCAGCAGCTATAGCGGGGTTAGCACAGATACGCAGTATTTT. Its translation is CASSYSGVSTDTQYF. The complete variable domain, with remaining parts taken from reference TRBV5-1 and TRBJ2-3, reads KAGVTQTPRYLIKTRGQQVTLSCSPISGHRSVSWYQQTPGQGLQFLFEYFSETQRNKGNFPGRFSGRQFSNSRSEMNVSTLELGDSALYLCASSYSGVSTDTQYFGPGTRLTVL.

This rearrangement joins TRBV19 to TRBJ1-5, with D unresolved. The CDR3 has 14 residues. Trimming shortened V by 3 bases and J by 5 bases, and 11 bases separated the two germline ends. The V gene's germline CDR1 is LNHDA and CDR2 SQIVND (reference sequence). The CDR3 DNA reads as TGTGCCAGTAGTATTGGCCAGGTTTATCAGCCCCAGCATTTT. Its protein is CASSIGQVYQPQHF.

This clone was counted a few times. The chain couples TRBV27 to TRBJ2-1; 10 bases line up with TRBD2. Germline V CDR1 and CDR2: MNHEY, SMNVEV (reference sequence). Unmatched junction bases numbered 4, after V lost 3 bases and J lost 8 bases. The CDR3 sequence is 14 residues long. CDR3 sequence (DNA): TGTGCCAGCAGTTTCCCAGCGGGGGGGCATGAGCAGTTCTTC. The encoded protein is CASSFPAGGHEQFF.

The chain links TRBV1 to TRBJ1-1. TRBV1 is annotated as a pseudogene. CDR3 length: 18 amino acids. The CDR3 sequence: CTSSQEGQPQGRGQAAFF. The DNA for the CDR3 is TGCACCAGCAGCCAAGAAGGACAGCCTCAAGGGAGGGGCCAAGCGGCTTTCTTT.

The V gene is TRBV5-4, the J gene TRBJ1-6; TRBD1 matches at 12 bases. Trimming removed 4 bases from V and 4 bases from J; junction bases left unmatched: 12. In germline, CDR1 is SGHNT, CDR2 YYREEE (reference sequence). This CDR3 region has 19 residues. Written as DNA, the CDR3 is TGTGCCAGCAGCAGCTCCGGGACAGGGGGCTTGGCATATAATTCACCCCTCCACTTT. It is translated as CASSSSGTGGLAYNSPLHF.